Listed below are T cell receptor beta chains from one sample, sequenced in a study of vaccination effects on CD4 cells after COVID-19. Generated by immunoSEQ multiplex PCR, the TCRdb table keeps only in-frame clones and is missing some. This sample carries 25,000 to 35,000 clones, approximately 71% of them seen once, and the ten largest clones take roughly 9%. No antigen has been assigned to these receptors. Source: CD4+ T cells from PBMCs cultured with HCoV-NL63 spike peptides, taken after COVID-19 vaccination. These receptors were taken from a human donor who received a COVID-19 vaccine. The CDR3 runs from the conserved cysteine through the conserved F or W. Fields, in order: J gene, clone size, V gene, D gene, CDR3 DNA, CDR3 protein. A D gene is named only where the DNA matches it firmly. Clone size is given for some rows only: seen once, a few or many times, or a class if the clone is expanded.

TRBJ2-7 | NA | TRBV29-1 | TRBD1 | TGCAGCGTTCGTGAGGGACTGGGACAGGGTTCCTACGAGCAGTACTTC | CSVREGLGQGSYEQYF
TRBJ2-7 | large | TRBV25-1 | NA | TGTGCCAGCAGTCCGCGGATCATGTACGAGCAGTACTTC | CASSPRIMYEQYF
TRBJ2-5 | NA | TRBV5-8 | TRBD2 | TGTGCCAGCAGGGCTAGCGGGGGCCACTTACTCCAAGAGACCCAGTACTTC | CASRASGGHLLQETQYF
TRBJ2-3 | NA | TRBV5-4 | NA | TGTGCCAGCAGCCTTCAGGATACGCAGTATTTT | CASSLQDTQYF
TRBJ1-2 | few | TRBV20-1 | NA | TGCAGTGTTCGGGTCGGCTATGGCTACACCTTC | CSVRVGYGYTF
TRBJ2-3 | NA | TRBV4-2 | NA | TGTGCCAGCAGCCAAGAGCCAAGATCGGATACGCAGTATTTT | CASSQEPRSDTQYF
TRBJ2-3 | NA | TRBV6-4 | NA | TGTGCCAGCAGTGACTCCCTAGCGTCAGATACGCAGTATTTT | CASSDSLASDTQYF
TRBJ1-3 | once | TRBV18 | TRBD1 | TGTGCCAGCTCACCACCACGGGCTTCCGGGACAGCGAGAGGAAACACCATATATTTT | CASSPPRASGTARGNTIYF
TRBJ2-3 | once | TRBV20-1 | TRBD2 | TGCAGTGCTAGTGCCAGCGGGGGTGGGCTTGATACGCAGTATTTT | CSASASGGGLDTQYF
TRBJ1-5 | once | TRBV6-5 | TRBD1 | TGTGCCAGCAGACCGTTTCGGACAGGCAACCAGCCCCAGCATTTT | CASRPFRTGNQPQHF
TRBJ2-1 | NA | TRBV6-1 | NA | TGTGCCAGCAGTGAACCCCGCCACTCCTACAATGAGCAGTTCTTC | CASSEPRHSYNEQFF
TRBJ2-7 | large | TRBV10-3 | TRBD2 | TGTGCCATCAGTGCGCGGGTTAGCGGGGGTGCCCTCTCCTACGAGCAGTACTTC | CAISARVSGGALSYEQYF
TRBJ2-7 | NA | TRBV5-1 | TRBD2 | TGCGCCAGCAGCTTGGTCGGCGGGAGCTCCTACGAGCAGTACTTC | CASSLVGGSSYEQYF
TRBJ1-2 | once | TRBV2 | NA | TGTGCCAGCACTGTCCGGTATTTGGACGGACCTATTGGAAATGGCTACACCTTC | CASTVRYLDGPIGNGYTF
TRBJ1-3 | NA | TRBV29-1 | NA | TGCAGCGTTGAGCCAAGACTCACTCAGGCCGGAAACACCATATATTTT | CSVEPRLTQAGNTIYF
TRBJ2-1 | NA | TRBV29-1 | TRBD2 | TGCAGCGTAAGACGCGGGGGATCCTACAATGAGCAGTTCTTC | CSVRRGGSYNEQFF
TRBJ2-6 | NA | TRBV7-6 | NA | TGTGCCAGCAGCTTAGAGGTCCCCCGGCGGGGCTCTGGGGCCAACGTCCTGACTTTC | CASSLEVPRRGSGANVLTF
TRBJ1-3 | NA | TRBV5-1 | NA | TGCGCCAGCAGCTTGGTGGGGGGCCGCTACGGAAACACCATATATTTT | CASSLVGGRYGNTIYF
TRBJ1-1 | NA | TRBV14 | NA | TGTGCCAGCACCGAGGGACGGGTCAACACTGAAGCTTTCTTT | CASTEGRVNTEAFF
TRBJ2-3 | NA | TRBV3-1/TRBV3-2 | TRBD2 | TGTGCCAGCAGCAGTAGCGGGGGTAGCACAGATACGCAGTATTTT | CASSSSGGSTDTQYF
TRBJ2-5 | NA | TRBV11-2 | NA | TGTGCCAGCAGCTTTTTTGGATCGGAGACCCAGTACTTC | CASSFFGSETQYF
TRBJ2-6 | large | TRBV20-1 | TRBD1 | TGCAGTGCTAGTCCTATAGACAGGGCTGGGGCCAACGTCCTGACTTTC | CSASPIDRAGANVLTF
TRBJ2-1 | NA | TRBV7-9 | NA | TGTGCCTGTAAAGGCTTTAAAAACGTAGAGCAGTTCTTC | CACKGFKNVEQFF
TRBJ1-1 | few | TRBV29-1 | NA | TGCAGCGTCGCGGGACAAGTTGAAGCTTTCTTT | CSVAGQVEAFF
TRBJ2-3 | NA | TRBV5-1 | NA | TGCGCCAGCAGCTTGGCCCCCTCTACCACAGATACGCAGTATTTT | CASSLAPSTTDTQYF
TRBJ2-2 | NA | TRBV27 | TRBD2 | TGTGCCAGCAGTCCCGGACTAGCGGGAGTTCACACCGGGGAGCTGTTTTTT | CASSPGLAGVHTGELFF
TRBJ2-5 | NA | TRBV6-5 | NA | TGTGCCAGCACCAGGGGAGGCGAGACCCAGTACTTC | CASTRGGETQYF
TRBJ1-5 | NA | TRBV7-2 | NA | TGTGCCAGCAGCTTAAAGGGGGGACTTCAGCCCCAGCATTTT | CASSLKGGLQPQHF
TRBJ1-3 | few | TRBV4-1 | NA | TGCGCCAGCAGCCAAGATATTAACAGAGAAGCTGCTGGAAACACCATATATTTT | CASSQDINREAAGNTIYF
TRBJ1-5 | NA | TRBV5-1 | TRBD1 | TGCGCCAGCAGGGGTCCCCCACAGGGGGGCCGCAATCAGCCCCAGCATTTT | CASRGPPQGGRNQPQHF
TRBJ1-4 | NA | TRBV5-4 | NA | TGTGCCAGCAGCTTGGGACAGCGTAATGAAAAACTGTTTTTT | CASSLGQRNEKLFF
TRBJ1-6 | NA | TRBV7-9 | TRBD1 | TGTGCCAGCAGCCGAAGGACAGGGGAGGAATCACCCCTCCACTTT | CASSRRTGEESPLHF
TRBJ1-2 | NA | TRBV20-1 | TRBD1 | TGCAGTGCTAGTCTTTTGGGACAGGGCCATGGCTACACCTTC | CSASLLGQGHGYTF
TRBJ2-7 | NA | TRBV29-1 | NA | TGCAGCGTCCGGGACGGAACCTACGAGCAGTACTTC | CSVRDGTYEQYF
TRBJ2-5 | NA | TRBV18 | TRBD2 | TGTGCCAGCTCACCACCGGGACTAAAAGAGACCCAGTACTTC | CASSPPGLKETQYF
TRBJ1-3 | medium-sized | TRBV27 | NA | TGTGCCACCCAGGGTTCTGGAAACACCATATATTTT | CATQGSGNTIYF
TRBJ2-1 | NA | TRBV5-1 | NA | TGCGCCAGCAGCTTGGTGGGGGGCCTCAATGAGCAGTTCTTC | CASSLVGGLNEQFF
TRBJ1-1 | few | TRBV3-1/TRBV3-2 | NA | TGTGCCAGCAGCCAAGATCTCTTGAACACTGAAGCTTTCTTT | CASSQDLLNTEAFF
TRBJ2-7 | NA | TRBV12-3/TRBV12-4 | NA | TGTGCCAGCACTTTGGGACACTCCTACGAGCAGTACTTC | CASTLGHSYEQYF
TRBJ2-7 | NA | TRBV6-5 | NA | TGTGCCAGCAGTCCCGGACCGGGAGCCTACGAGCAGTACTTC | CASSPGPGAYEQYF